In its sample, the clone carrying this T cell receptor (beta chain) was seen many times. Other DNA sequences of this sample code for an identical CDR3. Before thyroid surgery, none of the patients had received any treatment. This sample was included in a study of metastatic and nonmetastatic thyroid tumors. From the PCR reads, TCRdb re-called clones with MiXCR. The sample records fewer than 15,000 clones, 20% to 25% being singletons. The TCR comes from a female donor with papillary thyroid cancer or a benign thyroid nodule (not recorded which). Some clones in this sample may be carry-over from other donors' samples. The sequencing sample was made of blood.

This CDR3 is CASSFSTPGTGTGELFF. CDR3 in DNA: TGTGCCAGCAGCTTTTCCACGCCCGGGACGGGGACCGGGGAGCTGTTTTTT. The gene calls are TRBV11-2 and TRBJ2-2; D assignment may be TRBD1 or TRBD2 (5 bases each). Germline loops: CDR1 SGHAT, CDR2 FQNNGV. The CDR3 contains 17 residues. Trimming took 3 bases from V and 5 from J, leaving 19 bases between them.